This T cell receptor (beta chain) was identified during a study of blood T cell repertoires in COVID-19. Whole-study context: In each case, the material was cDNA or gDNA derived from T cells, B-cell-depleted T cells, or PBMCs.

The assay was immunoSEQ multiplex PCR, and TCRdb's table has in-frame clones only and misses some. The sample yields around 80,000 clones, approximately 80% seen once. This clone has only one observation. The specimen was peripheral blood. The sequence came from a man older than 75 with acute or convalescent COVID-19.

CDR3 amino acids: CASSASMRQTSNTGELFF. The DNA of the CDR3 is TGTGCCAGCAGTGCCTCTATGCGGCAGACCTCGAACACCGGGGAGCTGTTTTTT. The V call is TRBV27, the J call TRBJ2-2; D remains ambiguous. CDR1 and CDR2 (germline): MNHEY, SMNVEV (reference sequence). V shed 5 bases and J shed 0 bases, with 19 bases lying between them. CDR3 length: 18 residues.